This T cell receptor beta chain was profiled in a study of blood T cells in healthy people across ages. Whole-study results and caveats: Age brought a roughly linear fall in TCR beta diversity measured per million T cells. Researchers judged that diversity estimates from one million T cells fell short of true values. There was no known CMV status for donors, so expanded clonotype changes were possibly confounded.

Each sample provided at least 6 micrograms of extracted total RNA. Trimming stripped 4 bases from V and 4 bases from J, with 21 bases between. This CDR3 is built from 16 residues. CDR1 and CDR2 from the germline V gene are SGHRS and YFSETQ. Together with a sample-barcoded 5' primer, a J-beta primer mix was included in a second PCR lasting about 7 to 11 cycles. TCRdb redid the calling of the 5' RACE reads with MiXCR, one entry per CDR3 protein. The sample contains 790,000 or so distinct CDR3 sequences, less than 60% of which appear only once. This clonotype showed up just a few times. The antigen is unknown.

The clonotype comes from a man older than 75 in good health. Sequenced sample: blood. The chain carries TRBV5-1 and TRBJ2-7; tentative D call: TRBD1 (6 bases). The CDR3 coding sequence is TGCGCCAGCAGCCGATCCCCCGGGACACCACGTTACGAGCAGTACTTC. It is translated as CASSRSPGTPRYEQYF. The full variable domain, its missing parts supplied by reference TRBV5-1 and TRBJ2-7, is KAGVTQTPRYLIKTRGQQVTLSCSPISGHRSVSWYQQTPGQGLQFLFEYFSETQRNKGNFPGRFSGRQFSNSRSEMNVSTLELGDSALYLCASSRSPGTPRYEQYFGPGTRLTVT.